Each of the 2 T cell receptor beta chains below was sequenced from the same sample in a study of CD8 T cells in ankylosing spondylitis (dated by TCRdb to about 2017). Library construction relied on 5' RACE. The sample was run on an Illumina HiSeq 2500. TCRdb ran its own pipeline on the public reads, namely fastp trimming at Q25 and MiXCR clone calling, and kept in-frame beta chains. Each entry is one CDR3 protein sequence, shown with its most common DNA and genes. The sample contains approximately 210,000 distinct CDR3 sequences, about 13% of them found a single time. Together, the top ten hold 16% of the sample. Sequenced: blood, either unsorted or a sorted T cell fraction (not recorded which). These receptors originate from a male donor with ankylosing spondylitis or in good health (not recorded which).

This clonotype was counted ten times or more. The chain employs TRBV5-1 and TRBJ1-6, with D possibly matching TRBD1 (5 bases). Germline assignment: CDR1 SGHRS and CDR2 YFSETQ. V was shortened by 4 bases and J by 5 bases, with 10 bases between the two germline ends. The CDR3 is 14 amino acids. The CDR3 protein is CASSHGTDNSPLHF. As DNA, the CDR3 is TGCGCCAGCAGCCACGGGACGGATAATTCACCCCTCCACTTT.

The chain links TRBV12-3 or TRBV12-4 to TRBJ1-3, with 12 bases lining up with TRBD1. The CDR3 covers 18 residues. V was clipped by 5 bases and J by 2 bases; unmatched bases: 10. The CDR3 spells CASSPGTGGARPGNTIYF. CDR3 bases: TGTGCCAGCAGTCCCGGGACAGGGGGCGCCCGGCCTGGAAACACCATATATTTT.